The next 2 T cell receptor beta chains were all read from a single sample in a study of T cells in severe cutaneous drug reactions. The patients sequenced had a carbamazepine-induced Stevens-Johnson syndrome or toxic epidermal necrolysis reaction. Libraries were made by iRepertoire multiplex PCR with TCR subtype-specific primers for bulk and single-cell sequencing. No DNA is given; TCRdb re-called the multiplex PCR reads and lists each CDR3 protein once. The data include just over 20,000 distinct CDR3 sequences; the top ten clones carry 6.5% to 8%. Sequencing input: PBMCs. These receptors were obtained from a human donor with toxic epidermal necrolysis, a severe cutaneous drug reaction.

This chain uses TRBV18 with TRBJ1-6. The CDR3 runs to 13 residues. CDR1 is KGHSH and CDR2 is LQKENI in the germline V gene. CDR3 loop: CASTSSGNSPLHF.

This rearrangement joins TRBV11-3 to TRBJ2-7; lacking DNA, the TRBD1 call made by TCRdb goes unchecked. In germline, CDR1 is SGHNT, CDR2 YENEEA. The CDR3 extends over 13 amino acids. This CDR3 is CASSLDETGGLYF.